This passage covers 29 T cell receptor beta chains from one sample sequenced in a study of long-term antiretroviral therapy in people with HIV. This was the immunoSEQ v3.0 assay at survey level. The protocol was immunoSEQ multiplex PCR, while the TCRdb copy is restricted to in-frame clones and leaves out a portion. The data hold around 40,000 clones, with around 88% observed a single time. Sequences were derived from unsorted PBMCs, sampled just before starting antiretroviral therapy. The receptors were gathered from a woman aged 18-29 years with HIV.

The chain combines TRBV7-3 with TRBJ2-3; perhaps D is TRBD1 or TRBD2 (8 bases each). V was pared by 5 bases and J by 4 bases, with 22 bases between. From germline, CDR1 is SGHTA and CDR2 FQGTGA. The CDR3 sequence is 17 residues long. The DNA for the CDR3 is TGTGCCAGCAGCGTACAGGGGGGAGCGGGAGTGGCAGATACGCAGTATTTT. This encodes CASSVQGGAGVADTQYF.

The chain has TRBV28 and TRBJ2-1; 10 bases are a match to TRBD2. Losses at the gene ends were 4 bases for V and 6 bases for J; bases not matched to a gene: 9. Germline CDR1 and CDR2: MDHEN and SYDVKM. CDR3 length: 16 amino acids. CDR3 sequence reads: CASSYPLASGGNEQFF. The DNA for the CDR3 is TGTGCCAGCAGTTACCCCCTGGCTAGCGGGGGCAATGAGCAGTTCTTC.

For the CDR3, the DNA is TGTGCCAGCAGCACCGGGACATTGAATGAGCAGTTCTTC. Its protein is CASSTGTLNEQFF. The chain carries TRBV6-5 and TRBJ2-1, with D possibly TRBD1 on 6 matching bases. Germline CDR1 and CDR2: MNHEY and SVGAGI. The V end was cut by 6 bases, the J end by 7 bases, with 13 bases between. CDR3 length: 13 amino acids.

In DNA, the CDR3 is TGTGCCAGCAGTTTAGCCGGGACTAGGTCTTCAAATGAGCAGTTCTTC. Protein: CASSLAGTRSSNEQFF. This chain joins TRBV28 and TRBJ2-1, with 8 bases identical to TRBD2. With V trimmed by 2 bases and J by 7 bases, 10 bases remained unmatched. This CDR3 spans 16 amino acids. The germline gives CDR1 MDHEN, CDR2 SYDVKM.

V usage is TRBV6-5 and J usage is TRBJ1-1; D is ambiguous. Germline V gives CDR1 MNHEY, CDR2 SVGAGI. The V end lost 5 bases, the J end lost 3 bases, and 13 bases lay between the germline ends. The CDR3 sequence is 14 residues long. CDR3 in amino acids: CASSPSRVYTEAFF. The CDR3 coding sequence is TGTGCCAGCAGTCCTTCGAGGGTGTACACTGAAGCTTTCTTT.

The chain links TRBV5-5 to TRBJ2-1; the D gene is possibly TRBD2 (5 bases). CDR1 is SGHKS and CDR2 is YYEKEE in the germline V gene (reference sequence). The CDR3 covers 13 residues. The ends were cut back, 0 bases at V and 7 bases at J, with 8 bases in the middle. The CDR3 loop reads CASSLARGNEQFF. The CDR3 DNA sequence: TGTGCCAGCAGCTTGGCCCGGGGTAATGAGCAGTTCTTC.

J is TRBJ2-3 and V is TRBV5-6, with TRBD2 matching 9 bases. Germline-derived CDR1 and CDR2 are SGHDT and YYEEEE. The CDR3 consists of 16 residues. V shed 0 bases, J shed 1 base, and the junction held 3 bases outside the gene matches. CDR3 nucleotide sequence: TGTGCCAGCAGCTTGGAAGGCGGGAGGGGCACAGATACGCAGTATTTT. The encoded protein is CASSLEGGRGTDTQYF.

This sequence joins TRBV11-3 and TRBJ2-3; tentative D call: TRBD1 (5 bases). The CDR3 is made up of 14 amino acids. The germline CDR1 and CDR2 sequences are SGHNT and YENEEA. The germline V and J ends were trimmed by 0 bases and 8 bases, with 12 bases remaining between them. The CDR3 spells CASSLDRSQGTQYF. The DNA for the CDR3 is TGTGCCAGCAGCTTAGATAGGAGCCAGGGTACGCAGTATTTT.

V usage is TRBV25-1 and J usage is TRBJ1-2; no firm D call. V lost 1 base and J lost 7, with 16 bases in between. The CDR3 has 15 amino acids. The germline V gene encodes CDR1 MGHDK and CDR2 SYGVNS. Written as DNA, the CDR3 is TGTGCCAGCAGTGAATCCTCATATATTCCGGGTGGCTACACCTTC. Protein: CASSESSYIPGGYTF.

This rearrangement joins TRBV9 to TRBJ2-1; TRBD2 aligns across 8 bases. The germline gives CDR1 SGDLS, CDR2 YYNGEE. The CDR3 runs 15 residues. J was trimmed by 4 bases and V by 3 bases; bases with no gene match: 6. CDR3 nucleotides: TGTGCCAGCAGCGCGGGGGGGGAGGGTTACAATGAGCAGTTCTTC. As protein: CASSAGGEGYNEQFF.

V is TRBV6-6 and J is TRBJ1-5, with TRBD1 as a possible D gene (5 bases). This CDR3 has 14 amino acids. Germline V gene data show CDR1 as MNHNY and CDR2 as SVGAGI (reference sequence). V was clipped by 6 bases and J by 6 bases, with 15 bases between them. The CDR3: CASSLQENSQPQHF. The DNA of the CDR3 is TGTGCCAGCAGCTTACAGGAGAACAGTCAGCCCCAGCATTTT.

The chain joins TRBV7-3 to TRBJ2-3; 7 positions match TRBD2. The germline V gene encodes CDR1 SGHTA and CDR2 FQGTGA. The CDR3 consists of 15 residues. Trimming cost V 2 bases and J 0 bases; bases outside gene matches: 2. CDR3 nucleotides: TGTGCCAGCAGCTTACTAGCGGCTAGCACAGATACGCAGTATTTT. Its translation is CASSLLAASTDTQYF.

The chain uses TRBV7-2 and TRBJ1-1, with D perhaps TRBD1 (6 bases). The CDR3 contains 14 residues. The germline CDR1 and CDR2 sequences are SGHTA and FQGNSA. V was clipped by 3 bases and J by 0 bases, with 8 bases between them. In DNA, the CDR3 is TGTGCCAGCAGCTTCAGGGGTCTGAACACTGAAGCTTTCTTT. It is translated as CASSFRGLNTEAFF.

Written as DNA, the CDR3 is TGCGCCAGCAGCCAAGGGCAGGGGAGTGAAGCTTTCTTT. This gives the protein CASSQGQGSEAFF. The chain couples TRBV4-1 to TRBJ1-1, with TRBD1 as a possible D gene (6 bases). Germline V gene lookup returns CDR1 MGHRA and CDR2 YSYEKL. The CDR3 is made up of 13 amino acids. With 1 base removed from V and 7 bases from J, the gap between germline ends came to 10 bases.

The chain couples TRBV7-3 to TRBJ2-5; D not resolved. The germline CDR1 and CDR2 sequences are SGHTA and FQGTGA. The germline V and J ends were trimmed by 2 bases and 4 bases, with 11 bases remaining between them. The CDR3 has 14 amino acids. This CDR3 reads CASSLVGVRETQYF. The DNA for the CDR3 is TGTGCCAGCAGCTTAGTAGGTGTACGAGAGACCCAGTACTTC.

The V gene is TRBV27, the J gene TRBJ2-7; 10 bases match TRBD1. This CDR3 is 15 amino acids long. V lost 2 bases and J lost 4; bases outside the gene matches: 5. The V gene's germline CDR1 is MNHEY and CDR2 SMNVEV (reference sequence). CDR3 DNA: TGTGCCAGCAGTTTAAGTCGGACAGGGGGGTACGAGCAGTACTTC. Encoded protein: CASSLSRTGGYEQYF.

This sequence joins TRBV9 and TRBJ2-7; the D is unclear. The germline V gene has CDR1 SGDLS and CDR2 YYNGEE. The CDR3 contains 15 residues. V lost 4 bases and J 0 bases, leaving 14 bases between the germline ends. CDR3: CASSFRPSISYEQYF. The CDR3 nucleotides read TGTGCCAGCAGCTTCCGCCCCAGCATCTCCTACGAGCAGTACTTC.

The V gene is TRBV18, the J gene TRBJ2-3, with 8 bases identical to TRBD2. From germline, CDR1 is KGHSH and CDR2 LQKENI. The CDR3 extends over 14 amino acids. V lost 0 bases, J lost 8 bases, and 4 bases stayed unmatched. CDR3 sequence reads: CASSPPSSGPTQYF. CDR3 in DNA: TGTGCCAGCTCACCACCTTCTAGCGGGCCTACGCAGTATTTT.

Here the CDR3 reads CASSFAWAQDVTEAFF. The CDR3 DNA reads TGTGCCAGCAGCTTTGCATGGGCACAGGATGTCACTGAAGCTTTCTTT. The J gene is TRBJ1-1, the V gene TRBV5-6; D is perhaps TRBD1 (5 bases). The CDR3 consists of 16 residues. The germline V and J ends were trimmed by 2 bases and 4 bases, with 18 bases remaining between them. The V gene's germline CDR1 is SGHDT and CDR2 YYEEEE.

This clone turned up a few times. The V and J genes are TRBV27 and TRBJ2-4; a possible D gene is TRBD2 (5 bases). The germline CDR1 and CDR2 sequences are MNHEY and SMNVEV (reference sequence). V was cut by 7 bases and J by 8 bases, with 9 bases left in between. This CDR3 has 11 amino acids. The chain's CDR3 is CASTAGDIQYF. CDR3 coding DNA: TGTGCCAGCACCGCCGGGGACATTCAGTACTTC.

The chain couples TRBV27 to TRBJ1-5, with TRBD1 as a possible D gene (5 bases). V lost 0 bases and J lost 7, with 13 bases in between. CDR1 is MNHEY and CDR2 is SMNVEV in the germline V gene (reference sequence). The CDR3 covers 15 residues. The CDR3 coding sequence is TGTGCCAGCAGTTTATCTGGGGGGGTTCGACAGCCCCAGCATTTT. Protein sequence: CASSLSGGVRQPQHF.

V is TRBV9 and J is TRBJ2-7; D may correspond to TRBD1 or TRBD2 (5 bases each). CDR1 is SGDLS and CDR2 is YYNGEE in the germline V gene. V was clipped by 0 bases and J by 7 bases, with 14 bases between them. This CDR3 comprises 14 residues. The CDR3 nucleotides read TGTGCCAGCAGCGTAGCCGGGACCACTTTGGAGCAGTACTTC. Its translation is CASSVAGTTLEQYF.

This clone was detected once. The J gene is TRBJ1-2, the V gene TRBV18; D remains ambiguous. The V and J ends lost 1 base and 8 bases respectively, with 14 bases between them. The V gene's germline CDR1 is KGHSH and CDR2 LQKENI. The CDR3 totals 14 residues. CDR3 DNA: TGTGCCAGCTCACCACAGTCCGGGGAGAGGGGCTACACCTTC. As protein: CASSPQSGERGYTF.

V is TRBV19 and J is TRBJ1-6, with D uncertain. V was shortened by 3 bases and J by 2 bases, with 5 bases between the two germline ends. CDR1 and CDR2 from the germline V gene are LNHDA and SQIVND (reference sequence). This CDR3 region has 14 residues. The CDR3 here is CASSIAPYNSPLHF. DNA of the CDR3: TGTGCCAGTAGTATCGCGCCCTATAATTCACCCCTCCACTTT.

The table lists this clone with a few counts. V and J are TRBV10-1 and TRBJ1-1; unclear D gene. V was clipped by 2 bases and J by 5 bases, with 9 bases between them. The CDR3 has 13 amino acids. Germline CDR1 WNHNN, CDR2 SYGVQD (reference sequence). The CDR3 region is CASSENWVTEAFF. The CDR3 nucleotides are TGCGCCAGCAGTGAGAATTGGGTAACTGAAGCTTTCTTT.

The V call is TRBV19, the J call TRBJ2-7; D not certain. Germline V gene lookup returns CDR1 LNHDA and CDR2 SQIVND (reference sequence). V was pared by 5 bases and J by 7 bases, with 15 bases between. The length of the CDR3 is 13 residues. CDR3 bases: TGTGCCAGTAGTCCCCGAGTTCGTCTGGAGCAGTACTTC. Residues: CASSPRVRLEQYF.

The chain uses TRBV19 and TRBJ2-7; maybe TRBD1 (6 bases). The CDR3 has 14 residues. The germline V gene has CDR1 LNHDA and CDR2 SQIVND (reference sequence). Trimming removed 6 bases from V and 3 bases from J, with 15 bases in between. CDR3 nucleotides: TGTGCCAGTAGATCGGGACATGCCAACTACGAGCAGTACTTC. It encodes CASRSGHANYEQYF.

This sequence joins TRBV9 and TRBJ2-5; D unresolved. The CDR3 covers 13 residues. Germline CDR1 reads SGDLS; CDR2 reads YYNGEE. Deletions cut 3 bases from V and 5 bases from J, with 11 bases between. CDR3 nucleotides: TGTGCCAGCAGCGAAGGTAGATGGGAGACCCAGTACTTC. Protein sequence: CASSEGRWETQYF.

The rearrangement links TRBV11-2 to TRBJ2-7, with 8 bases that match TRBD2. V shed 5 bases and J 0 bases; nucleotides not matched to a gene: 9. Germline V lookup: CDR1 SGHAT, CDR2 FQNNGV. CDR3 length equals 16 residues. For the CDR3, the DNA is TGTGCCAGCAGCCCAGGACTAGCCGCTCACTCCTACGAGCAGTACTTC. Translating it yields CASSPGLAAHSYEQYF.